A single sample is the source of the 23 T cell receptor beta chains below, sequenced in a study of identical twins. Each CDR3 protein is one row after TCRdb ran MiXCR on the 5' RACE reads. The sample shows a few hundred thousand distinct CDR3 sequences, about 12% of them seen only once. The sample was also reused in another study, on yellow fever vaccine responses in identical twins.

The sequenced sample was memory (CD45RO+) T cells sorted from blood. Receptor source: a woman under 30 in good health.

The sample holds a few counts of this clonotype. The V gene is TRBV4-1, the J gene TRBJ2-4; D uncertain. Germline V CDR1 and CDR2: MGHRA, YSYEKL. The V and J ends lost 0 bases and 0 bases respectively, with 6 bases between them. This CDR3 comprises 15 residues. CDR3 bases: TGCGCCAGCAGCCAAGAGACCTTAGCCAAAAACATTCAGTACTTC. This sequence encodes CASSQETLAKNIQYF.

The chain couples TRBV28 to TRBJ2-7; 8 bases map to TRBD1. The germline V gene has CDR1 MDHEN and CDR2 SYDVKM. The trim removed 2 bases at V and 2 bases at J, leaving 8 bases unmatched. The CDR3 loop spans 16 amino acids. The chain's CDR3 is CASSLRLGQGTYEQYF. The CDR3 DNA follows: TGTGCCAGCAGTTTACGTCTCGGACAGGGAACCTACGAGCAGTACTTC.

This chain connects TRBV5-6 to TRBJ2-3; D may be TRBD1 (5 bases). V dropped 7 bases and J dropped 2 bases, with 17 bases sitting between them. Germline CDR1 SGHDT, CDR2 YYEEEE. This CDR3 is 15 amino acids long. CDR3 in amino acids: CASCYLQVATDTQYF. The CDR3, as DNA: TGTGCCAGCTGCTACCTACAGGTAGCCACAGATACGCAGTATTTT.

This clonotype came up many times. The V gene is TRBV29-1, the J gene TRBJ1-1; D unclear. The CDR3 sequence is 12 residues long. In germline, CDR1 is SQVTM, CDR2 ANQGSEA. V was trimmed by 3 bases and J by 1 base, leaving 6 bases between them. In nucleotides, the CDR3 is TGCAGCGTTGACGCGAGGAACACTGAAGCTTTCTTT. It translates to CSVDARNTEAFF.

This clonotype has more than one count but fewer than ten. V gene TRBV28 combines with J gene TRBJ2-7; weak D call: TRBD2 (5 bases). Germline V gene lookup returns CDR1 MDHEN and CDR2 SYDVKM. The CDR3 runs 14 residues. V was cut by 6 bases and J by 2 bases, with 14 bases left in between. The CDR3 region is CASRSPIGTYEQYF. Written as DNA, the CDR3 is TGTGCCAGCAGGTCCCCTATCGGGACCTACGAGCAGTACTTC.

The gene calls are TRBV6-4 and TRBJ1-1; D perhaps matches TRBD1 (6 bases). Per germline, CDR1 MRHNA and CDR2 SNTAGT. The CDR3 sequence is 15 residues long. V was pared by 3 bases and J by 0 bases, with 11 bases between. The DNA of the CDR3 is TGTGCCAGCAGTGAAGGTGGGGACATGAACACTGAAGCTTTCTTT. This encodes CASSEGGDMNTEAFF.

The J gene is TRBJ1-3, the V gene TRBV6-1; 7 nucleotides match TRBD1. This CDR3 contains 16 residues. Unmatched junction bases numbered 12, after V lost 6 bases and J lost 4 bases. Germline V gene sequence: CDR1 MNHNS, CDR2 SASEGT. CDR3 amino acids: CASSLDEGARGNTIYF. CDR3 in DNA: TGTGCCAGCAGCCTCGATGAGGGGGCGCGGGGAAACACCATATATTTT.

This chain connects TRBV6-1 to TRBJ2-1; D might be TRBD2 (5 bases). The CDR3 has 15 residues. V lost 6 bases to trimming and J lost 0 bases, with 12 bases between them. Germline V gives CDR1 MNHNS, CDR2 SASEGT. In DNA, the CDR3 is TGTGCCAGCAGCCCCCTAACTAGCTCCTACAATGAGCAGTTCTTC. This translates into CASSPLTSSYNEQFF.

This clonotype has ten or more counts. The chain recombines TRBV12-3 or TRBV12-4 with TRBJ2-1; D uncertain. V lost 2 bases and J lost 9, with 8 bases in between. The CDR3 sequence is 12 residues long. The CDR3 DNA reads TGTGCCAGCAGTTTATACTCTCCTGAGCAGTTCTTC. Residues: CASSLYSPEQFF.

This clonotype was counted only a few times. The chain is built from TRBV6-1 and TRBJ2-7; a weak D match, TRBD2 (7 bases). V lost 5 bases and J lost 7, with 15 bases in between. From germline, CDR1 is MNHNS and CDR2 SASEGT. The CDR3 contains 13 residues. CDR3 amino acids: CASSLGGGQEQYF. CDR3 nucleotide sequence: TGTGCCAGCAGTCTTGGCGGGGGCCAAGAGCAGTACTTC.

The V call is TRBV7-3, the J call TRBJ1-6; D ambiguous. From germline, CDR1 is SGHTA and CDR2 FQGTGA. Trimming took 5 bases from V and 6 from J, leaving 14 bases between them. The CDR3 length is 15 residues. The CDR3 spells CASSLRVASNSPLHF. The CDR3 DNA reads as TGTGCCAGCAGCCTCCGCGTTGCGAGTAATTCACCCCTCCACTTT.

This clonotype occurred many times. CDR3 amino acids: CATSDTTSVHEQFF. The CDR3 DNA is TGTGCCACCAGTGACACCACTTCAGTTCATGAGCAGTTCTTC. The rearrangement links TRBV24-1 to TRBJ2-1; D is unclear. The CDR3 is made up of 14 amino acids. The ends were cut back, 4 bases at V and 8 bases at J, with 14 bases in the middle. Germline V gene sequence: CDR1 KGHDR, CDR2 SFDVKD.

This clonotype was observed a handful of times. The V call is TRBV20-1, the J call TRBJ2-1; TRBD2 might be the D (6 bases). The CDR3 runs to 14 residues. V lost 6 bases to trimming and J lost 1 base, with 13 bases between them. Germline CDR1 reads DFQATT; CDR2 reads SNEGSKA (reference sequence). The CDR3 here is CSAEIAVSYNEQFF. The CDR3 DNA reads as TGCAGTGCGGAGATAGCGGTTTCCTACAATGAGCAGTTCTTC.

This clonotype was observed a few times. This chain connects TRBV5-1 to TRBJ1-1; the match to TRBD1 covers 7 bases. The V gene's germline CDR1 is SGHRS and CDR2 YFSETQ. The V gene end was trimmed by 4 bases and the J gene end by 0 bases; junction bases not matched to a gene: 3. The CDR3 runs to 14 residues. CDR3 nucleotides: TGCGCCAGCAGCGCCGGGACAGTGAACACTGAAGCTTTCTTT. Protein product: CASSAGTVNTEAFF.

This chain connects TRBV4-1 to TRBJ2-1; tentatively, D is TRBD2 (5 bases). The CDR3 length is 17 residues. The V and J ends lost 0 bases and 6 bases respectively, with 18 bases between them. Germline V gene data show CDR1 as MGHRA and CDR2 as YSYEKL. For the CDR3, the DNA is TGCGCCAGCAGCCAAGATCCGGGCTTTGAGGGTGTCAATGAGCAGTTCTTC. It is translated as CASSQDPGFEGVNEQFF.

This rearrangement joins TRBV20-1 to TRBJ2-3; 11 positions match TRBD2. The CDR3 sequence is 19 residues long. V gave up 1 base and J gave up 5 bases; unmatched junction bases: 17. Germline values: CDR1 DFQATT, CDR2 SNEGSKA (reference sequence). Written as DNA, the CDR3 is TGCAGTGCTAGAGTTATGCTAGCGGGGGGACCCGCTCTCTTAGATACGCAGTATTTT. It is translated as CSARVMLAGGPALLDTQYF.

This clonotype was detected only a few times. The rearrangement links TRBV6-5 to TRBJ2-3; possibly TRBD1 for D (6 bases). The CDR3 runs to 16 residues. Germline CDR1 is MNHEY and CDR2 is SVGAGI. V gave up 2 bases and J gave up 3 bases, with 15 bases separating them. CDR3 bases: TGTGCCAGCAGTTACGACCCCATTGACAGGACAGATACGCAGTATTTT. As protein: CASSYDPIDRTDTQYF.

With respect to this clonotype: A much more abundant neighbour one base away suggests this may be a read error. This rearrangement joins TRBV5-1 to TRBJ2-2; TRBD2 agrees at 7 bases. The CDR3 covers 18 residues. Looked up from germline, CDR1 is SGHRS and CDR2 is YFSETQ. CDR3 in amino acids: CVSSPNRWAREDTGELFF. The CDR3 DNA sequence: TGCGTCAGCAGCCCGAACCGATGGGCCCGGGAGGACACCGGGGAGCTGTTTTTT.

This clonotype has only a few counts. The genes are TRBV7-2 and TRBJ2-1, with 10 bases matching TRBD2. In germline, CDR1 is SGHTA, CDR2 FQGNSA. This CDR3 contains 15 residues. Trimming took 3 bases from V and 7 from J; bases not matched to a gene: 6. For the CDR3, the DNA is TGTGCCAGCAGCTTTTCTAGCGGGAGTATGAATGAGCAGTTCTTC. It specifies CASSFSSGSMNEQFF.

The table lists this clonotype with a few counts. J is TRBJ2-7 and V is TRBV12-3 or TRBV12-4; TRBD2 is a possible D gene (5 bases). V was cut by 3 bases and J by 6 bases, with 18 bases left in between. The CDR3 length is 15 residues. CDR3 protein: CASSFSLLEASEQYF. The DNA of the CDR3 is TGTGCCAGCAGTTTTTCTTTACTAGAAGCCAGCGAGCAGTACTTC.

There are a few counts of this clonotype. This chain links TRBV4-3 with TRBJ2-5; 8 bases are shared with TRBD1. V lost 2 bases to trimming and J lost 5 bases; unmatched junction nucleotides: 7. CDR1 and CDR2 (germline): LGHNA, YSLEER. This CDR3 is 15 amino acids long. This CDR3 is CASSQLRTGLETQYF. For the CDR3, the DNA is TGCGCCAGCAGCCAACTGAGGACAGGGCTGGAGACCCAGTACTTC.

This chain uses TRBV24-1 with TRBJ2-1; 7 nucleotides agree with TRBD1. Per germline, CDR1 KGHDR and CDR2 SFDVKD. This CDR3 region has 16 residues. Trimming cost V 0 bases and J 3 bases; bases outside gene matches: 4. The CDR3 loop reads CATSDLRGRGYNEQFF. The CDR3 bases are TGTGCCACCAGTGATTTGAGGGGGCGCGGCTACAATGAGCAGTTCTTC.

J is TRBJ1-5 and V is TRBV7-9, with D possibly matching TRBD1 (5 bases). This CDR3 region has 14 residues. Germline V CDR1 and CDR2: SEHNR, FQNEAQ (reference sequence). V lost 5 bases and J lost 3, with 11 bases in between. Here the CDR3 reads CASSPRQNNQPQHF. CDR3 nucleotides: TGTGCCAGCAGCCCACGACAGAACAATCAGCCCCAGCATTTT.